These 23 T cell receptor beta chains were all obtained from the same sample, sequenced in a study of cytomegalovirus exposure and HLA in healthy donors. Primers: 60 Vbeta forward and 13 Jbeta reverse. Produced via immunoSEQ multiplex PCR; TCRdb's table is partial and in-frame only. This sample carries about 120,000 clones, over 70% of them seen once, and the ten largest clones take over 2.5%. The sample taken for sequencing was PBMCs. The receptors stem from a woman between 50 and 59 years old in good health and CMV-seronegative.

The chain recombines TRBV6-5 with TRBJ1-1; TRBD1 aligns across 9 bases. V dropped 2 bases and J dropped 6; count of bases not matched to a gene: 7. This CDR3 comprises 15 residues. Germline assignment: CDR1 MNHEY and CDR2 SVGAGI. Written as DNA, the CDR3 is TGTGCCAGCAGTTACGATACCGGGACAGGGTCTGAAGCTTTCTTT. Amino acid sequence: CASSYDTGTGSEAFF.

There are a few counts of this clone. The chain uses TRBV19 and TRBJ1-5, with 7 bases aligning to TRBD1. Germline CDR1 is LNHDA and CDR2 is SQIVND (reference sequence). Trimming cost V 1 base and J 5 bases; bases outside gene matches: 5. The CDR3 is 15 residues long. As DNA, the CDR3 is TGTGCCAGTAGTATAGGACAGGGTGGTTATCAGCCCCAGCATTTT. This translates into CASSIGQGGYQPQHF.

For the CDR3, the DNA is TGTGCCTGGAGTGATTCAGGTACCGAGCAGTACTTC. Its translation: CAWSDSGTEQYF. This chain joins TRBV30 and TRBJ2-7; no clear D gene. CDR1 and CDR2 from the germline V gene are GTSNPN and SVGIG (reference sequence). The V gene lost 1 base and the J gene lost 6 bases, with 10 bases spanning the gap. The CDR3 sequence is 12 residues long.

V is TRBV29-1 and J is TRBJ2-1; possible D gene TRBD1, 6 bases. The CDR3 extends over 14 amino acids. Germline lookup yields CDR1 SQVTM and CDR2 ANQGSEA. With 6 bases removed from V and 3 bases from J, the gap between germline ends came to 15 bases. For the CDR3, the DNA is TGCAGCGTCCTCACCGGGACAAACTACAATGAGCAGTTCTTC. It specifies CSVLTGTNYNEQFF.

The V gene is TRBV10-3, the J gene TRBJ1-4; D gene unclear. Germline V lookup: CDR1 ENHRY, CDR2 SYGVKD. The CDR3 sequence is 14 residues long. The V end was cut by 0 bases, the J end by 3 bases, with 5 bases between. CDR3 nucleotide sequence: TGTGCCATCAGTGAGTCAACTGCTAATGAAAAACTGTTTTTT. Translation: CAISESTANEKLFF.

The chain links TRBV4-1 to TRBJ1-1; TRBD1 might be the D (6 bases). There are 15 residues in the CDR3. Trimming removed 3 bases at V and 1 base at J, with 12 bases between. The germline gives CDR1 MGHRA, CDR2 YSYEKL. The CDR3: CASSHGGGQNTEAFF. CDR3 DNA sequence: TGCGCCAGCAGCCACGGCGGGGGGCAGAACACTGAAGCTTTCTTT.

This clone has only a few counts. The chain has TRBV13 and TRBJ1-2; possible D gene TRBD1, 6 bases. Per germline, CDR1 PRHDT and CDR2 FYEKMQ (reference sequence). Trimming took off 1 base at V and 8 bases at J, with 17 bases between the two ends. The CDR3 consists of 15 residues. In DNA form, the CDR3 reads TGTGCCAGCAGCTTAGTCCTAGGACAGCAGTCAGGCTACACCTTC. It is translated as CASSLVLGQQSGYTF.

This clone was counted once. The chain has TRBV6-1 and TRBJ1-1; D call uncertain. Germline CDR1 is MNHNS and CDR2 is SASEGT. Trimming shortened V by 3 bases and J by 2 bases, and 7 bases separated the two germline ends. The CDR3 is 13 amino acids. CDR3 coding DNA: TGTGCCAGCAGTGAGCACAGAAACACTGAAGCTTTCTTT. Amino acid sequence: CASSEHRNTEAFF.

This clone was found a few times. V is TRBV9 and J is TRBJ2-5, with D possibly being TRBD1 (6 bases). The germline gives CDR1 SGDLS, CDR2 YYNGEE. V was cut by 4 bases and J by 2 bases, with 21 bases left in between. This CDR3 contains 17 residues. The CDR3 reads CASSSGQMKLGQETQYF. The CDR3 DNA sequence: TGTGCCAGCAGCTCCGGACAGATGAAACTAGGGCAAGAGACCCAGTACTTC.

This chain uses TRBV5-4 with TRBJ1-6; 8 nucleotides match TRBD1. Trimming removed 4 bases from V and 6 bases from J; junction bases left unmatched: 6. The germline V gene encodes CDR1 SGHNT and CDR2 YYREEE (reference sequence). The CDR3 spans 15 residues. DNA for the CDR3: TGTGCCAGCAGCCAGTACGACAGGGGTAATTCACCCCTCCACTTT. Protein product: CASSQYDRGNSPLHF.

This clone was recorded only once. J is TRBJ2-7 and V is TRBV7-9, with a tentative D call TRBD1 (6 bases). Trimming removed 5 bases at V and 6 bases at J, with 11 bases between. The germline V gene has CDR1 SEHNR and CDR2 FQNEAQ (reference sequence). The CDR3 has 12 residues. CDR3 in DNA: TGTGCCAGCAGCGACGACAGGACCGAGCAGTACTTC. Its protein product is CASSDDRTEQYF.

The genes are TRBV5-1 and TRBJ2-3; the match to TRBD2 covers 11 bases. Per germline, CDR1 SGHRS and CDR2 YFSETQ. The CDR3 sequence is 16 residues long. Losses at the gene ends were 6 bases for V and 2 bases for J; bases not matched to a gene: 8. This CDR3 reads CASTKIAGGPTDTQYF. In nucleotides, the CDR3 is TGCGCCAGCACCAAAATAGCGGGAGGGCCCACAGATACGCAGTATTTT.

This clone was seen only once. This chain uses TRBV11-1 with TRBJ2-5; perhaps TRBD1 as D (6 bases). Trimming took off 5 bases at V and 1 base at J, with 14 bases between the two ends. This CDR3 comprises 15 residues. CDR1 and CDR2 (germline): SGHAT, FQDESV (reference sequence). This chain's CDR3 is CASSHGGQRQETQYF. The CDR3 nucleotides are TGTGCCAGCAGCCATGGGGGACAACGCCAAGAGACCCAGTACTTC. The full variable domain, completed using reference TRBV11-1 and TRBJ2-5, is EAEVAQSPRYKITEKSQAVAFWCDPISGHATLYWYRQILGQGPELLVQFQDESVVDDSQLPKDRFSAERLKGVDSTLKIQPAELGDSAMYLCASSHGGQRQETQYFGPGTRLLVL.

CDR3 region: CASSIALYEQQYF. The CDR3 DNA sequence: TGTGCCAGCAGCATCGCCCTATACGAGCAGCAGTACTTC. V is TRBV5-5 and J is TRBJ2-7; D ambiguous. Trimming removed 4 bases from V and 8 bases from J, with 16 bases in between. The germline V gene has CDR1 SGHKS and CDR2 YYEKEE (reference sequence). CDR3 length: 13 residues.

The chain has TRBV30 and TRBJ2-3; no reliable D call. V gave up 0 bases and J gave up 2 bases, with 6 bases separating them. The CDR3 totals 13 residues. Germline-derived CDR1 and CDR2 are GTSNPN and SVGIG (reference sequence). In nucleotides, the CDR3 is TGTGCCTGGAGTGTAGGAGTCACAGATACGCAGTATTTT. As protein: CAWSVGVTDTQYF.

This chain links TRBV11-2 with TRBJ1-1, with 9 positions matching TRBD1. Per germline, CDR1 SGHAT and CDR2 FQNNGV. There are 18 residues in the CDR3. Losses at the gene ends were 0 bases for V and 3 bases for J; bases not matched to a gene: 11. CDR3 DNA: TGTGCCAGCAGCTTAGATGGGACAGGGAGGTTTGGGGACACTGAAGCTTTCTTT. Translation gives CASSLDGTGRFGDTEAFF.

The chain recombines TRBV11-2 with TRBJ2-3; 7 bases are shared with TRBD2. Germline lookup yields CDR1 SGHAT and CDR2 FQNNGV. With V trimmed by 2 bases and J by 4 bases, 12 bases remained unmatched. CDR3 length: 17 residues. CDR3: CASSLSWGGPGADTQYF. The DNA of the CDR3 is TGTGCCAGCAGCTTAAGCTGGGGAGGGCCTGGGGCAGATACGCAGTATTTT.

The V gene is TRBV6-6, the J gene TRBJ2-7, with D possibly matching TRBD1 (6 bases). Trimming took 0 bases from V and 4 from J, leaving 10 bases between them. There are 14 residues in the CDR3. The germline CDR1 and CDR2 sequences are MNHNY and SVGAGI (reference sequence). The CDR3: CASSYSGQTYEQYF. CDR3 nucleotide sequence: TGTGCCAGCAGTTACTCCGGACAGACATACGAGCAGTACTTC.

V is TRBV28 and J is TRBJ1-1; perhaps TRBD1 as D (5 bases). Trimming took 6 bases from V and 4 from J, leaving 6 bases between them. CDR3 length: 11 residues. Germline CDR1 reads MDHEN; CDR2 reads SYDVKM. The DNA for the CDR3 is TGTGCCAGCAGGGGGCTCACTGAAGCTTTCTTT. Protein: CASRGLTEAFF.

This clone has more than one count but fewer than ten. The J gene is TRBJ2-7, the V gene TRBV19, with D maybe TRBD1 (6 bases). CDR3 size: 14 residues. V was trimmed by 4 bases and J by 2 bases, leaving 12 bases between them. Looked up from germline, CDR1 is LNHDA and CDR2 is SQIVND (reference sequence). CDR3 amino acids: CASSRTEVPYEQYF. CDR3 DNA: TGTGCCAGTAGTAGGACAGAAGTCCCCTACGAGCAGTACTTC.

The chain links TRBV27 to TRBJ2-1, with TRBD2 identical over 11 bases. Germline CDR1 MNHEY, CDR2 SMNVEV (reference sequence). J gave up 3 bases and V 4 bases, and 23 bases lay outside the gene matches. This CDR3 spans 22 amino acids. The CDR3 spells CASSSPMIIAGGPDRIYNEQFF. CDR3 in DNA: TGTGCCAGCAGTTCGCCAATGATAATAGCGGGAGGGCCGGACAGAATCTACAATGAGCAGTTCTTC.

With respect to this clone: This CDR3 is also generated by other DNA sequences in the sample. The chain combines TRBV5-1 with TRBJ2-1, with 9 bases identical to TRBD2. The V gene's germline CDR1 is SGHRS and CDR2 YFSETQ. After removal of 4 bases from V and 0 bases from J, the junction contained 2 bases not matched to a gene. This CDR3 comprises 15 residues. CDR3 loop: CASSLAGSSYNEQFF. The CDR3 nucleotides are TGCGCCAGCAGCCTAGCGGGGAGCTCCTACAATGAGCAGTTCTTC.

This clone appeared once. The chain couples TRBV4-1 to TRBJ2-3, with D possibly matching TRBD1 (6 bases). This CDR3 is 16 amino acids long. V was clipped by 4 bases and J by 6 bases, with 20 bases between them. Germline lookup yields CDR1 MGHRA and CDR2 YSYEKL. The CDR3 sequence: CASSRSPAGTLDTQYF. In nucleotides, the CDR3 is TGCGCCAGCAGCCGTTCCCCGGCAGGGACACTTGATACGCAGTATTTT.